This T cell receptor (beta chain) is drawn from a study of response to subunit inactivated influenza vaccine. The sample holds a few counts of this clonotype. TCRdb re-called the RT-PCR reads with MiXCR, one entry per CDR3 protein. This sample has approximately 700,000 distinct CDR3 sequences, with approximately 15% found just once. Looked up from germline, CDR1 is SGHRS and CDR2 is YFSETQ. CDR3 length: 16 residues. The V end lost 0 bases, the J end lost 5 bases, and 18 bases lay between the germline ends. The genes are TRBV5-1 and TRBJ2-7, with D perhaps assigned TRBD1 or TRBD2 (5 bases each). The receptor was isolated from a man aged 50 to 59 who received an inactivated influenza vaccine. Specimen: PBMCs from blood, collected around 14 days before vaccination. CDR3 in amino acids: CASSLALWGSNNEQYF. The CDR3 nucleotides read TGCGCCAGCAGCTTGGCCCTTTGGGGGAGTAACAACGAGCAGTACTTC.